This T cell receptor beta chain was profiled in a study of HIV-infected patients and healthy controls. The trim removed 2 bases at V and 6 bases at J, leaving 5 bases unmatched. The CDR3 length is 15 residues. The germline V gene encodes CDR1 SGHRS and CDR2 YFSETQ. This clonotype occurred many times. One entry per CDR3 protein results from TCRdb running MiXCR on the 5' RACE reads. This table has some 70,000 distinct CDR3 sequences, 15% to 20% appearing once. Sequencing was carried out using CD4+ T cells from blood. The chain joins TRBV5-1 to TRBJ2-1, with TRBD2 matching 10 bases. This clonotype was obtained from a human donor in good health. The CDR3 protein is CASSFSGRAANEQFF. The CDR3 bases are TGCGCCAGCAGCTTCAGCGGGAGGGCCGCCAATGAGCAGTTCTTC.